The 17 T cell receptor beta chains given below trace back to one sample, sequenced in a study of molecular identifiers for immune sequencing clone quantification. One entry per CDR3 protein, called by TCRdb with MiXCR from the PCR reads. The sample contains about 330,000 distinct CDR3 sequences, 24% of which appear only once. Material for sequencing was naive CD8+ T cells from blood, with Jurkat cell RNA spiked in. The subset denotes: FACS-sorted CD8+CD4-CCR7+CD45RA+ naive T cells. The source is a human donor in good health. Some libraries in this study had Jurkat cell RNA spiked in.

This clonotype was recorded many times. The chain has TRBV2 and TRBJ2-3; the match to TRBD2 covers 9 bases. The CDR3 is made up of 16 amino acids. Germline lookup yields CDR1 SNHLY and CDR2 FYNNEI. The ends lost 7 bases at V and 7 bases at J; junction bases unmatched: 15. This chain's CDR3 is CASKTGRLAARYTQYF. CDR3 in DNA: TGTGCCAGCAAAACAGGGAGACTAGCGGCCCGGTATACGCAGTATTTT. Together with reference TRBV2 and TRBJ2-3, the CDR3 gives the full variable domain: EPEVTQTPSHQVTQMGQEVILRCVPISNHLYFYWYRQILGQKVEFLVSFYNNEISEKSEIFDDQFSVERPDGSNFTLKIRSTKLEDSAMYFCASKTGRLAARYTQYFGPGTRLTVL.

The chain joins TRBV4-1 to TRBJ2-7, with a possible D match to TRBD2 (7 bases). The germline V and J ends were trimmed by 0 bases and 0 bases, with 12 bases remaining between them. Germline CDR1 is MGHRA and CDR2 is YSYEKL. The length of the CDR3 is 16 residues. The CDR3 nucleotides are TGCGCCAGCAGCCAAGATTGGGGGGGCAGCTCCTACGAGCAGTACTTC. Translated, it gives CASSQDWGGSSYEQYF.

This clonotype showed up just a few times. The V call is TRBV4-3, the J call TRBJ2-1; 9 nucleotides align to TRBD2. The ends lost 0 bases at V and 4 bases at J; junction bases unmatched: 13. CDR1 is LGHNA and CDR2 is YSLEER in the germline V gene. This CDR3 contains 19 residues. CDR3 coding DNA: TGCGCCAGCAGCCAAGATAGGGACTGGGGGACTAGCTCATACAATGAGCAGTTCTTC. Protein sequence: CASSQDRDWGTSSYNEQFF.

This chain joins TRBV10-2 and TRBJ1-6; D is unclear. Germline assignment: CDR1 WSHSY and CDR2 SAAADI. Trimming stripped 2 bases from V and 9 bases from J, with 8 bases between. This CDR3 region has 13 residues. The CDR3 protein is CASSETTASPLHF. Written as DNA, the CDR3 is TGCGCCAGCAGTGAGACAACGGCTTCACCCCTCCACTTT.

In this sample, this clonotype turned up many times. This chain joins TRBV7-9 and TRBJ2-5; D gene uncertain. In germline, CDR1 is SEHNR, CDR2 FQNEAQ (reference sequence). This CDR3 is 16 amino acids long. The V end was cut by 1 base, the J end by 0 bases, with 12 bases between. The CDR3 protein is CASSLVVQTYQETQYF. The CDR3 nucleotides are TGTGCCAGCAGCTTAGTTGTCCAGACATACCAAGAGACCCAGTACTTC.

This clonotype was seen ten or more times. The rearrangement uses TRBV2 and TRBJ2-4, with 7 nucleotides matching TRBD1. Trimming cost V 5 bases and J 4 bases; bases outside gene matches: 11. There are 16 residues in the CDR3. The germline CDR1 and CDR2 sequences are SNHLY and FYNNEI. The CDR3 DNA follows: TGTGCCAGCAGTTTCGACGGACAGGCCATTAAAAACATTCAGTACTTC. Protein sequence: CASSFDGQAIKNIQYF.

Ten or more counts support this clonotype. V gene TRBV19 combines with J gene TRBJ2-1; 9 bases map to TRBD1. J was trimmed by 15 bases and V by 3 bases; bases with no gene match: 6. The germline V gene encodes CDR1 LNHDA and CDR2 SQIVND (reference sequence). This CDR3 spans 12 amino acids. The CDR3 DNA reads TGTGCCAGTAGTATTGGGACAGGGAAGCCGTTCTTC. Protein: CASSIGTGKPFF.

This clonotype appeared a few times. This sequence joins TRBV12-3 or TRBV12-4 and TRBJ2-1, with D hard to call. The CDR3 has 17 residues. Trimming pared 5 bases from V and 0 bases from J, leaving 17 bases between. The CDR3 is CASSLIVGASSYNEQFF. DNA of the CDR3: TGTGCCAGCAGTCTTATTGTGGGCGCCAGCTCCTACAATGAGCAGTTCTTC.

J is TRBJ2-1 and V is TRBV20-1; 11 bases are shared with TRBD2. CDR1 is DFQATT, CDR2 SNEGSKA, per germline (reference sequence). The length of the CDR3 is 15 residues. V shed 3 bases, J shed 7 bases, and the junction held 8 bases outside the gene matches. The CDR3: CSARELAGVDNEQFF. Written as DNA, the CDR3 is TGCAGTGCTAGGGAACTAGCGGGAGTAGATAATGAGCAGTTCTTC.

This clonotype was picked up a small number of times. The rearrangement links TRBV7-9 to TRBJ2-7; 9 nucleotides line up with TRBD1. This CDR3 is built from 15 residues. Germline V gene lookup returns CDR1 SEHNR and CDR2 FQNEAQ (reference sequence). Trimming at V came to 1 base and at J to 0 bases, leaving 1 base not matched to a gene. The CDR3 DNA is TGTGCCAGCAGCTTAGGACAGGGGGTCTCCTACGAGCAGTACTTC. This sequence encodes CASSLGQGVSYEQYF.

The rearrangement joins TRBV4-3 to TRBJ2-6; TRBD1 agrees at 8 bases. The CDR3 has 18 residues. Trimming cost V 11 bases and J 2 bases; bases outside gene matches: 17. Germline values: CDR1 LGHNA, CDR2 YSLEER. The CDR3: CASQADRGVSTGANVLTF. As DNA, the CDR3 is TGCGCCTCCCAGGCCGACAGGGGCGTCAGTACTGGGGCCAACGTCCTGACTTTC.

Many counts were recorded for this clonotype. CDR3 amino acids: CASSLVTPNYGYTF. CDR3 in DNA: TGTGCCAGCAGCTTAGTAACCCCTAACTATGGCTACACCTTC. The chain carries TRBV7-9 and TRBJ1-2; D remains unclear. The CDR3 covers 14 residues. CDR1 is SEHNR, CDR2 FQNEAQ, per germline (reference sequence). The germline V and J ends were trimmed by 1 base and 0 bases, with 6 bases remaining between them.

This clonotype was observed a handful of times. The chain recombines TRBV6-5 with TRBJ1-2, with D maybe TRBD1 (5 bases). The CDR3 extends over 15 amino acids. In germline, CDR1 is MNHEY, CDR2 SVGAGI. For the CDR3, the DNA is TGTGCGGCCGCCGGGGCGACTAACCTCCGCTATGGCTACACCTTC. This gives the protein CAAAGATNLRYGYTF.

This clonotype has only a few counts. The V gene is TRBV24-1, the J gene TRBJ2-3; D perhaps matches TRBD2 (6 bases). Germline V gene lookup returns CDR1 KGHDR and CDR2 SFDVKD. Trimming cost V 2 bases and J 6 bases, with 23 bases left between them. The CDR3 is made up of 18 amino acids. The CDR3 DNA sequence: TGTGCCACCAGTGATTCAAACCAGGACTATCACTGGTTCGATACGCAGTATTTT. Protein sequence: CATSDSNQDYHWFDTQYF.

Only one count was recorded for this clonotype. This CDR3 fails to terminate in the conserved phenylalanine or tryptophan, so it likely reflects a read error. The genes are TRBV19 and TRBJ2-4; 7 bases line up with TRBD1. The CDR3 consists of 18 residues. V lost 5 bases to trimming and J lost 5 bases; unmatched junction nucleotides: 18. CDR1 and CDR2 from the germline V gene are LNHDA and SQIVND (reference sequence). The CDR3 DNA sequence: TGTGCCAGTAGTGGCAGGACAGGAGAGAGACGCCATGAAAACATTCAGTACATC. Residues: CASSGRTGERRHENIQYI.

This clonotype has just a few counts. The genes are TRBV7-9 and TRBJ2-3, with D maybe TRBD1 (5 bases). Trimming left V 1 base short and J 0 bases short, with 8 bases between. CDR1 and CDR2 from the germline V gene are SEHNR and FQNEAQ (reference sequence). CDR3 length: 15 amino acids. The CDR3 spells CASSLEWGSTDTQYF. CDR3 DNA sequence: TGTGCCAGCAGCTTAGAGTGGGGCAGCACAGATACGCAGTATTTT.

This clonotype occurred many times. V is TRBV20-1 and J is TRBJ2-7, with TRBD2 as a possible D gene (6 bases). There are 14 residues in the CDR3. The germline V gene encodes CDR1 DFQATT and CDR2 SNEGSKA (reference sequence). V lost 6 bases and J lost 3, with 18 bases in between. CDR3 DNA: TGCAGTGCACCGTTATCGGGAGTGAACTACGAGCAGTACTTC. Its protein product is CSAPLSGVNYEQYF.